This TCR beta chain was sequenced for a study of cytomegalovirus exposure and HLA in healthy donors (TCRdb year 2017). For context, the study as a whole: In an earlier analysis of around 540 of the donors, 276 Gb of sequence data and 90 million to 120 million unique TCR beta sequences from roughly 200 million T cells were reported. The genetic ancestry cluster associated with self-reported Caucasian donors included about 84% of the roughly 360 genotyped donors. The study aimed to test whether signatures of past pathogen exposure could be identified by cataloging public T cell receptors. A handful of DR-DQ haplotypes were handled as single units for association and clustering because linkage in the cohort was strong. Across around 400 genotyped donors of the cohort, an average of about 250,000 unique TCR beta nucleotide sequences per donor were sequenced, and 15% to 20% of those sequences were non-productive. Class I and class II HLA loci were covered by the typing at four-digit resolution. Rather than using new phenotypic data, the later analysis identified candidate immune exposures from TCR beta sequences and from how often those sequences occurred across donors. The study combined high-throughput TCR immunosequencing, statistical association of individual TCRs with disease status, and machine learning to predict cytomegalovirus infection status. In addition to the first cohort of 650 to 800 subjects, a separate validation cohort of 120 different subjects was used. The T cell repertoires of 550 to 850 subjects were profiled by immunosequencing and related to cytomegalovirus serostatus. Typing coverage differed by locus: A, B, C, DRB1 and DQB1 were typed in roughly 620-630 donors, DQA1 in 522, DPA1 in 600 to 610, and DPB1 in around 490. Donor age, sex, ethnicity and CMV serostatus were compiled alongside the repertoire data. A later genetic analysis used genome-wide SNP genotypes for about 60% of the roughly 700 donors, treating that subset as a discovery cohort. An earlier analysis of a few hundred of the donors applied high-throughput TCR beta sequencing to assess whether each TCR beta V gene segment acted as functional or pseudogenic. All discovery cohort repertoires had been generated on a single sequencing platform. Roughly 300 gigabases of sequencing data and roughly 90 million unique TCR sequences were included in an early release covering about 700 HLA-typed donors. A later analysis re-examined previously published TCR beta repertoires from 610 or so donors and added high-resolution HLA genotyping to investigate patterns of TCR occurrence. General study outcomes and caveats: A cluster of highly shared sequence variants was judged likely to be a technical artifact of the sequencing pipeline. Compared with equally common non-associated chains, HLA-associated TCR beta chains in a later analysis were more clonally expanded and had lower generation probabilities. The study listed 150 to 200 TCR beta chains as associated with cytomegalovirus. The presence/absence analyses assumed that sequencing depth was roughly uniform across donors, and that assumption may not be true. Most TCR sequences were seen in very few donors, while some public TCRs were found in many individuals. Because counts were too low, some 17 rarely observed V segments, including chromosome 9 orphons, were excluded from the earlier analysis of fewer than 650 of the donors. A later analysis found that TCR association rates varied across HLA loci, with DRB1 alleles showing the most associated TCRs and HLA-C alleles the fewest. A later analysis found that most CMV-associated TCR beta chains appeared HLA-restricted, with HLA associations seemingly driven largely by CMV exposure. A later genetic analysis reported fewer N-insertions in productive TCRs among donors in an Asian-associated ancestry cluster than the roughly 640-donor mean. When HLA alleles, especially DR and DQ, strongly co-occurred, TCR associations were difficult to assign to individual alleles. Some IMGT-functional V segments, including TRBV6-2 and TRBV6-3, could not be told apart with the 87-base-pair reads, so those segments were excluded. In vitro tests confirmed that three of the cytomegalovirus-associated TCR beta chains recognize cytomegalovirus antigens. The cohort was sequenced for TCR beta chains only, and without alpha or paired-chain data the features that could be detected were limited. According to the authors, the approach could potentially be generalized to other disease states and immunological phenotypes. Specific HLA alleles were associated with some 15,000 TCR beta sequences at a false discovery rate of 0.05 in a later analysis. A later analysis reported that several top co-occurrence clusters appeared linked to parvovirus B19, influenza, CMV and Epstein-Barr virus. A further reported finding was that TCR beta sequences accurately predicted the HLA-A and HLA-B alleles for most subjects in the first cohort. Cytomegalovirus status was reported to be diagnosed by the classifier with high specificity and sensitivity in both the original and validation cohorts. A later genetic analysis associated a missense DCLRE1C variant with V-gene and J-gene trimming of TCR beta chains, and an independent cohort replicated the association. The only immune exposure information available for the cohort was CMV serostatus. Linkage disequilibrium might explain the correlated functional status among segregating V segments, but an unknown experimental factor could not be excluded. HLA typing was unavailable for some donors at each locus, so association tests used only the typed subset. In an earlier analysis of 587 of the donors, most TCR beta V segments appeared in productive rearrangements about 87% or about 30% of the time, broadly matching IMGT annotations.

In total, just over 650 healthy bone marrow donors made up the cohort. At the time of sampling, all cohort members were nominally healthy, though unrecorded immune exposures were likely present. The donor was CMV seropositive and belonged to the group of 250 to 300 seropositive cohort members. A peripheral blood sample was provided by each donor, and peripheral blood mononuclear cells were used for TCR beta sequencing. The Qiagen DNeasy Blood Extraction Kit was used to extract genomic DNA from the blood cell samples. CDR1 and CDR2 are read off the germline V gene (reference sequence) as SGHNT and YYREEE. V loses 5 bases at its end and J loses 3 bases; junction bases beyond the gene matches: 6. Including the terminal cysteine and phenylalanine, the CDR3 comprises 14 residues. Solely the CDR3 DNA is kept, with 42 bases framed from the first base. Receptors were amplified or captured by the immunoSEQ multiplex PCR assay. For the multiplex PCR, a mixture combining 60 forward primers for TCR Vbeta segments and 13 reverse primers for TCR Jbeta segments was used. Amplification of the CDR3 region of rearranged TCR beta genes was performed with a multiplex PCR assay on genomic DNA. On the Illumina HiSeq System, the amplified TCR beta libraries were sequenced as 87-base-pair reads. As for the authors' bioinformatics: A later analysis tallied around 80 million unique TCR beta chains across the 650 to 750 repertoires, and 10 million to 11 million of those chains were shared by two or more donors. Raw reads were error-corrected and collapsed into unique sequences with a nearest-neighbor algorithm that merged closely related sequences to remove PCR and sequencing errors. Alignment of CDR3 sequences to IMGT reference sequences was used to assign V, D and J gene segments. Each retained sequence needed at least a six-nucleotide match to both a V gene segment and a J gene segment. Rearrangements were called productive when the CDR3 lacked stop codons and stayed in frame with V and J; all others were non-productive. Following IMGT convention, CDR3 was defined as the stretch from the second conserved V-encoded cysteine up to the conserved J-encoded phenylalanine. In an earlier analysis of roughly 580 of the donors, sequences lacking an unambiguous match to a single V gene segment were excluded. An earlier analysis of several hundred of the donors called V segments functional above 56.7% productive rearrangements and segregating when the between-donor standard deviation exceeded 5%. A statistical classification framework was built for diagnosing cytomegalovirus status from the catalog of TCR beta chain sequences. In a later analysis, V and J genes were assigned by comparing TCR nucleotide sequences against IMGT/GENE-DB human TR gene sequences. A later analysis assigned CDR3 sequences and most-parsimonious VDJ recombination scenarios with the TCRdist pipeline. In a later analysis, each TCR beta chain was defined by its CDR3 amino acid sequence together with its V-gene family, and reads without a unique V-gene family were excluded. In a later analysis, some 600 highly shared, low-generation-probability nucleotide sequences were removed to address suspected cross-contamination and a sequencing artifact. In a later analysis, a clonal expansion index was calculated for each public chain from normalized within-repertoire ranks of inferred template counts. A later analysis computed generation probabilities with a VDJ recombination model fitted to out-of-frame rearrangements, and checked the results against IGoR. In a later analysis, TCR-TCR, TCR-HLA and TCR-CMV co-occurrence was scored with hypergeometric tests, and a repertoire-size bias correction was applied to TCR pairs. To estimate false discovery rates, a later analysis permuted the HLA or CMV assignments 20 times. In a later analysis, co-occurring TCRs were grouped using DBSCAN, and TCRdist sequence similarity was added for clustering within HLA-allele-positive subsets. For co-occurrence clustering, repertoires with fewer than 30,000 or more than 120,000 public chains were excluded, along with four to six repertoires with anomalous nucleotide sharing. TCRdb carries this immuneACCESS record with in-frame sequences only. Its versions omit some clonotypes, under half of them owing to an unresolved V gene in the studies checked, with the rest unexplained. V and J calls and clone size follow that table, whereas D and trimming were derived from the DNA. The sample table contains roughly 140,000 clones; only one count was recorded for approximately 80% of them. The top ten clones comprise around 6.6% of the sample.

About this clone itself: There is no known antigen for this receptor. Per-nucleotide qualities are absent, and no much larger clonotype sits a single base away.

The sequence was obtained from a woman aged 45 to 65 in good health and CMV-seropositive. Sample: PBMCs. The rearranged segments are TRBV5-4 and TRBJ1-2, and 8 junction bases match TRBD1. The CDR3 amino acid sequence is: CASSGLGQDYGYTF. In nucleotides, the sequence is TGTGCCAGCAGTGGGTTGGGACAGGACTATGGCTACACCTTC.